Listed here is a single TCR beta chain. Antigen unknown. The entry originates in a study of Ad26.COV2.S vaccination and SARS-CoV-2 variants. Points from the study as a whole: Substantial post-vaccination breadth of spike-specific CD8+ and CD4+ T cell responses was reported.

Deletions cut 2 bases from V and 8 bases from J, with 16 bases between. This CDR3 spans 15 amino acids. The V gene's germline CDR1 is GTSNPN and CDR2 SVGIG (reference sequence). The sample's treatment: over 15 received Ad26.COV2.S at low or high dose, single or two shots; about 5 received placebo; per-sample allocation not given. Repertoires come from day 63 after the first vaccine or placebo injection. Ad26.COV2.S expressed prefusion-stabilized spike from the original Wuhan strain. Generated by immunoSEQ multiplex PCR, the TCRdb table keeps only in-frame clones and is missing some. The table has about 680,000 clones, around 89% seen once.

The chain employs TRBV30 and TRBJ1-6; D remains ambiguous. This clonotype was sampled from a person aged 18-65 years who received the Ad26.COV2.S COVID-19 vaccine or a placebo. Material: peripheral blood, obtained in a trial of Ad26.COV2.S vaccine versus placebo. CDR3 DNA sequence: TGTGCCTGGAGTCTCGGGAGAGCCGCGGATTCACCCCTCCACTTT. Translating it yields CAWSLGRAADSPLHF.